The 32 T cell receptor beta chains below all came from one sample that was sequenced in a study of CD8+CD57+ T cells in acquired aplastic anemia. The template used for profiling TCR beta VDJ and CDR3 was genomic DNA. TCRdb re-analysed the reads in MiXCR, keeping a single row per CDR3 protein. Here the sample spans more than 150,000 distinct CDR3 sequences, around 66% being singletons. Sequenced sample: sorted CD4+, CD8+, or CD8+CD57+ T cells (not recorded which) from PBMCs. Receptors were obtained from a human donor with severe aplastic anemia or a healthy control (not recorded which).

This chain links TRBV9 with TRBJ2-5, with D perhaps matching TRBD2 (5 bases). There are 15 residues in the CDR3. Germline V gene sequence: CDR1 SGDLS, CDR2 YYNGEE. Deletions cut 0 bases from V and 1 base from J, with 10 bases between. This CDR3 reads CASSVGSSAQETQYF. As DNA, the CDR3 is TGTGCCAGCAGCGTAGGAAGTAGCGCCCAAGAGACCCAGTACTTC.

This clonotype has a count of ten or more. The chain combines TRBV19 with TRBJ2-2; no definite D call. The CDR3 covers 13 residues. Germline-derived CDR1 and CDR2 are LNHDA and SQIVND (reference sequence). Trimming took off 8 bases at V and 1 base at J, with 8 bases between the two ends. The CDR3 DNA reads TGTGCCAGTTTAACAGAGAACACCGGGGAGCTGTTTTTT. Translated: CASLTENTGELFF.

This clonotype was seen once. This chain uses TRBV7-8 with TRBJ1-1, with D unresolved. The CDR3 totals 15 residues. Trimming stripped 4 bases from V and 8 bases from J, with 20 bases between. Germline lookup yields CDR1 SGHVS and CDR2 FQNEAQ. This CDR3 reads CASSWIGLGASEAFF. CDR3 DNA sequence: TGTGCCAGCAGCTGGATCGGCCTGGGCGCTTCCGAAGCTTTCTTT.

This clonotype was detected only a few times. The chain employs TRBV20-1 and TRBJ1-4; 7 bases map to TRBD1. The V segment lost 3 bases and the J segment 4 bases; nucleotides outside the gene matches: 8. This CDR3 region has 15 residues. Germline CDR1 and CDR2: DFQATT and SNEGSKA (reference sequence). Written as DNA, the CDR3 is TGCAGTGCTAGGCCGTACCGGGACAGTAATGAAAAACTGTTTTTT. Protein product: CSARPYRDSNEKLFF.

The V call is TRBV6-2 or TRBV6-3, the J call TRBJ2-3; 8 nucleotides align to TRBD2. CDR1 MNHEY and CDR2 SVGEGT come from the germline V gene. V shed 6 bases, J shed 5 bases, and the junction held 4 bases outside the gene matches. This CDR3 is 13 amino acids long. Here the CDR3 reads CASRAGARDTQYF. CDR3 nucleotides: TGTGCCAGCAGAGCGGGAGCAAGAGATACGCAGTATTTT.

This clonotype was counted a few times. The genes are TRBV2 and TRBJ2-7; the D gene is possibly TRBD1 (7 bases). The CDR3 extends over 14 amino acids. In germline, CDR1 is SNHLY, CDR2 FYNNEI. CDR3 protein: CASAAGAGGYEQYF. The CDR3, as DNA: TGTGCTTCTGCAGCAGGGGCAGGGGGGTACGAGCAGTACTTC.

This clonotype turned up a few times. The chain couples TRBV19 to TRBJ2-1; the match to TRBD2 covers 10 bases. The junction had 6 bases not matched to a gene; V was cut back by 3 bases and J by 10 bases. Germline V gives CDR1 LNHDA, CDR2 SQIVND (reference sequence). There are 14 residues in the CDR3. This CDR3 is CASSISGGAGEQFF. In DNA form, the CDR3 reads TGTGCCAGTAGTATCAGCGGGGGGGCCGGAGAGCAGTTCTTC.

The V call is TRBV27, the J call TRBJ1-5; D remains unclear. Germline V gene data show CDR1 as MNHEY and CDR2 as SMNVEV (reference sequence). V dropped 5 bases and J dropped 3 bases, with 17 bases sitting between them. This CDR3 spans 16 amino acids. The CDR3 region has the DNA TGTGCCAGCAGTCCTTTCCGGGTCTGGAACAATCAGCCCCAGCATTTT. Amino acids: CASSPFRVWNNQPQHF.

This clonotype occurred a few times. The chain links TRBV7-9 to TRBJ2-5; D not resolved. Looked up from germline, CDR1 is SEHNR and CDR2 is FQNEAQ (reference sequence). The CDR3 is 14 amino acids. V dropped 2 bases and J dropped 6 bases, with 13 bases sitting between them. The CDR3 sequence: CASSLSPGWKTQYF. As DNA, the CDR3 is TGTGCCAGCAGCTTATCCCCAGGTTGGAAGACCCAGTACTTC.

This clonotype was recorded many times. The chain joins TRBV7-8 to TRBJ1-1, with D possibly TRBD1 on 5 matching bases. This CDR3 spans 19 amino acids. CDR1 is SGHVS, CDR2 FQNEAQ, per germline. Deletions cut 8 bases from V and 3 bases from J, with 31 bases between. The CDR3 DNA is TGTGCCAGCCTCGGGGGGGAGGGGAGAACCTCACTTAGGGACACTGAAGCTTTCTTT. Residues: CASLGGEGRTSLRDTEAFF.

This clonotype was seen repeatedly, ten times or more. The chain uses TRBV7-9 and TRBJ1-2; D is uncertain. V lost 4 bases, J lost 3 bases, and 9 bases lay in between. The CDR3 totals 13 residues. CDR1 is SEHNR and CDR2 is FQNEAQ in the germline V gene (reference sequence). Written as DNA, the CDR3 is TGTGCCAGCAGCTCCACAGTATACTATGGCTACACCTTC. Residues: CASSSTVYYGYTF. Based on the CDR3 plus reference TRBV7-9 and TRBJ1-2, the full variable domain is DTGVSQNPRHKITKRGQNVTFRCDPISEHNRLYWYRQTLGQGPEFLTYFQNEAQLEKSRLLSDRFSAERPKGSFSTLEIQRTEQGDSAMYLCASSSTVYYGYTFGSGTRLTVV.

V usage is TRBV5-1 and J usage is TRBJ2-7; 9 bases match TRBD1. V was pared by 4 bases and J by 0 bases, with 5 bases of the junction left unmatched. There are 15 residues in the CDR3. Germline CDR1 and CDR2: SGHRS and YFSETQ. The CDR3 spells CASSLGQGYSYEQYF. The CDR3 DNA is TGCGCCAGCAGCCTCGGACAGGGGTACTCCTACGAGCAGTACTTC.

The chain is built from TRBV20-1 and TRBJ1-2; no reliable D call. The CDR3 spans 8 residues. CDR1 and CDR2 from the germline V gene are DFQATT and SNEGSKA (reference sequence). CDR3 bases: TGCACCCTTTCGGGCTACACCTTC. Translation: CTLSGYTF.

This clonotype has just a few counts. V is TRBV20-1 and J is TRBJ2-3; D might be TRBD2 (5 bases). Germline-derived CDR1 and CDR2 are DFQATT and SNEGSKA (reference sequence). This CDR3 spans 14 amino acids. V lost 5 bases and J 0 bases, leaving 12 bases between the germline ends. The chain's CDR3 is CSAQQGGSTDTQYF. The CDR3 DNA reads TGCAGTGCTCAACAAGGAGGAAGCACAGATACGCAGTATTTT.

The chain employs TRBV7-2 and TRBJ2-5; tentatively, D is TRBD2 (6 bases). Germline V gene lookup returns CDR1 SGHTA and CDR2 FQGNSA. The CDR3 is 14 amino acids. Trimming took 5 bases from V and 2 from J, leaving 12 bases between them. CDR3 sequence: CASSQLGGQETQYF. The CDR3 coding sequence is TGTGCCAGCAGCCAGTTGGGGGGACAAGAGACCCAGTACTTC.

Ten or more counts support this clonotype. The V gene is TRBV6-5, the J gene TRBJ1-1; D is uncertain. CDR3 size: 14 residues. Germline V gives CDR1 MNHEY, CDR2 SVGAGI. V lost 0 bases, J lost 7 bases, and 12 bases lay in between. CDR3 sequence reads: CASSYSISWDEAFF. The CDR3 DNA reads TGTGCCAGCAGTTACTCAATATCGTGGGATGAAGCTTTCTTT.

CDR3 loop: CSASGQSYEQYF. In DNA form, the CDR3 reads TGCAGTGCTAGCGGGCAATCCTACGAGCAGTACTTC. This chain connects TRBV20-1 to TRBJ2-7; no clear D. CDR1 DFQATT and CDR2 SNEGSKA come from the germline V gene (reference sequence). The V end lost 3 bases, the J end lost 1 base, and 7 bases lay between the germline ends. The CDR3 extends over 12 amino acids.

Turning to this clonotype: Its ends do not fully match the called genes, so a read error is possible. V gene TRBV27 combines with J gene TRBJ1-2; D is possibly TRBD1 (6 bases). The CDR3 extends over 13 amino acids. From germline, CDR1 is MNHEY and CDR2 SMNVEV (reference sequence). Here the CDR3 reads CANSLGGAKGYTF. The CDR3 nucleotides are TGTGCCAACAGTTTAGGGGGGGCGAAAGGCTACACCTTC.

The rearrangement joins TRBV20-1 to TRBJ2-7; 9 nucleotides agree with TRBD2. The CDR3 loop spans 11 amino acids. Germline values: CDR1 DFQATT, CDR2 SNEGSKA (reference sequence). The CDR3 sequence is CSLAGPIEQYF. The CDR3 DNA follows: TGCAGCCTAGCGGGACCGATCGAGCAGTACTTC.

This clonotype has only a few counts. This may arise from a read error, as a much more abundant clone is one base away. This CDR3 is CASNPTPGGYTF. CDR3 nucleotides: TGTGCCAGCAACCCCACACCCGGTGGCTACACCTTC. The chain uses TRBV4-2 and TRBJ1-2; D is uncertain. Germline V gene data show CDR1 as LGHNA and CDR2 as YNFKEQ. V lost 7 bases and J lost 7, with 13 bases in between. The CDR3 is 12 amino acids.

This clonotype has ten or more counts. The chain joins TRBV4-1 to TRBJ1-1; no reliable D call. Trimming stripped 2 bases from V and 5 bases from J, with 18 bases between. The CDR3 runs 16 residues. Germline V gene sequence: CDR1 MGHRA, CDR2 YSYEKL. The CDR3 DNA sequence: TGCGCCAGCAGCCAACTACGGGAGGGTTTGTGGACTGAAGCTTTCTTT. Its protein product is CASSQLREGLWTEAFF.

This clonotype has just a few counts. The chain has TRBV7-6 and TRBJ2-1, with 10 positions matching TRBD2. Germline V gene lookup returns CDR1 SGHVS and CDR2 FNYEAQ. With V trimmed by 5 bases and J by 8 bases, 9 bases remained unmatched. The CDR3 has 15 residues. The CDR3, as DNA: TGTGCCAGCAGCCCGTGGGCTAGCGGGAGCGATGAGCAGTTCTTC. This gives the protein CASSPWASGSDEQFF.

The genes are TRBV20-1 and TRBJ2-3; 8 nucleotides line up with TRBD2. CDR1 and CDR2 (germline): DFQATT, SNEGSKA (reference sequence). Trimming at V came to 8 bases and at J to 6 bases, leaving 4 bases not matched to a gene. The CDR3 length is 11 residues. CDR3 protein: CSPRGGDTQYF. For the CDR3, the DNA is TGCAGTCCCCGGGGGGGGGATACGCAGTATTTT.

This chain connects TRBV2 to TRBJ2-5; D gene uncertain. V dropped 3 bases and J dropped 0 bases, with 8 bases sitting between them. This CDR3 is built from 14 residues. Germline lookup yields CDR1 SNHLY and CDR2 FYNNEI. CDR3 in amino acids: CASSDQVHQETQYF. The CDR3 bases are TGTGCCAGCAGTGACCAGGTACACCAAGAGACCCAGTACTTC.

V gene TRBV7-9 combines with J gene TRBJ1-3; D is possibly TRBD1 (5 bases). The CDR3 is 17 residues long. Germline CDR1 and CDR2: SEHNR and FQNEAQ (reference sequence). Trimming took 6 bases from V and 4 from J, leaving 22 bases between them. The CDR3 is CASRPPPLRGGGNTIYF. As DNA, the CDR3 is TGTGCCAGCAGACCCCCACCCTTGCGGGGGGGAGGAAACACCATATATTTT.

This clonotype was detected many times. This rearrangement joins TRBV14 to TRBJ1-6; D gene ambiguous. The CDR3 totals 13 residues. CDR1 and CDR2 (germline): SGHDN, FVKESK. The germline V and J ends were trimmed by 4 bases and 12 bases, with 13 bases remaining between them. CDR3 region: CASSLVGGGPLHF. CDR3 bases: TGTGCCAGCAGCCTTGTTGGAGGAGGACCCCTCCACTTT.

This clonotype was recorded a few times. The chain joins TRBV7-9 to TRBJ2-5, with 7 bases aligning to TRBD1. From germline, CDR1 is SEHNR and CDR2 FQNEAQ (reference sequence). The CDR3 totals 14 residues. V lost 2 bases to trimming and J lost 0 bases; unmatched junction nucleotides: 0. CDR3 sequence (DNA): TGTGCCAGCAGCTTACAGGGGGACCAAGAGACCCAGTACTTC. It is translated as CASSLQGDQETQYF.

In its sample, this clonotype was seen a few times. This chain links TRBV12-3 or TRBV12-4 with TRBJ1-1, with 8 bases aligning to TRBD1. Trimming cost V 0 bases and J 0 bases; bases outside gene matches: 6. This CDR3 region has 17 residues. The CDR3 DNA reads TGTGCCAGCAGTTTAGCCAGGGGGCGCGCCGTGAACACTGAAGCTTTCTTT. It encodes CASSLARGRAVNTEAFF.

Points on this clonotype: As the CDR3 is not closed by the conserved phenylalanine or tryptophan, this likely results from a read error. No DNA is shown, since the ends of the CDR3 on it are uncertain; the CDR3 is the one TCRdb lists. The J gene is TRBJ2-5, the V gene TRBV7-8. Germline V gene lookup returns CDR1 SGHVS and CDR2 FQNEAQ. The CDR3 sequence runs 11 residues, both termini included. CDR3 loop: CASSTHQPANP.

This clonotype showed up many times. The chain employs TRBV5-1 and TRBJ2-1; unclear D gene. Trimming removed 2 bases at V and 3 bases at J, with 12 bases between. Germline V CDR1 and CDR2: SGHRS, YFSETQ. The CDR3 contains 15 residues. The CDR3 coding sequence is TGCGCCAGCAGCTTCTCCCAAGCTGGCTACAATGAGCAGTTCTTC. It yields the protein CASSFSQAGYNEQFF.

The gene calls are TRBV5-1 and TRBJ2-1; 10 nucleotides align to TRBD2. Trimming cost V 3 bases and J 0 bases; bases outside gene matches: 15. The germline gives CDR1 SGHRS, CDR2 YFSETQ. This CDR3 spans 20 amino acids. CDR3 in amino acids: CASSSPRASGGLSSYNEQFF. In nucleotides, the CDR3 is TGCGCCAGCAGCTCCCCCCGGGCTAGCGGGGGACTTAGCTCCTACAATGAGCAGTTCTTC.

The chain uses TRBV7-9 and TRBJ1-1; TRBD1 aligns across 9 bases. The junction had 3 bases not matched to a gene; V was cut back by 3 bases and J by 4 bases. Per the germline V gene, CDR1 is SEHNR and CDR2 is FQNEAQ (reference sequence). The CDR3 runs to 14 residues. CDR3 sequence reads: CASSFQTGGTEAFF. DNA of the CDR3: TGTGCCAGCAGCTTTCAGACAGGGGGCACTGAAGCTTTCTTT.